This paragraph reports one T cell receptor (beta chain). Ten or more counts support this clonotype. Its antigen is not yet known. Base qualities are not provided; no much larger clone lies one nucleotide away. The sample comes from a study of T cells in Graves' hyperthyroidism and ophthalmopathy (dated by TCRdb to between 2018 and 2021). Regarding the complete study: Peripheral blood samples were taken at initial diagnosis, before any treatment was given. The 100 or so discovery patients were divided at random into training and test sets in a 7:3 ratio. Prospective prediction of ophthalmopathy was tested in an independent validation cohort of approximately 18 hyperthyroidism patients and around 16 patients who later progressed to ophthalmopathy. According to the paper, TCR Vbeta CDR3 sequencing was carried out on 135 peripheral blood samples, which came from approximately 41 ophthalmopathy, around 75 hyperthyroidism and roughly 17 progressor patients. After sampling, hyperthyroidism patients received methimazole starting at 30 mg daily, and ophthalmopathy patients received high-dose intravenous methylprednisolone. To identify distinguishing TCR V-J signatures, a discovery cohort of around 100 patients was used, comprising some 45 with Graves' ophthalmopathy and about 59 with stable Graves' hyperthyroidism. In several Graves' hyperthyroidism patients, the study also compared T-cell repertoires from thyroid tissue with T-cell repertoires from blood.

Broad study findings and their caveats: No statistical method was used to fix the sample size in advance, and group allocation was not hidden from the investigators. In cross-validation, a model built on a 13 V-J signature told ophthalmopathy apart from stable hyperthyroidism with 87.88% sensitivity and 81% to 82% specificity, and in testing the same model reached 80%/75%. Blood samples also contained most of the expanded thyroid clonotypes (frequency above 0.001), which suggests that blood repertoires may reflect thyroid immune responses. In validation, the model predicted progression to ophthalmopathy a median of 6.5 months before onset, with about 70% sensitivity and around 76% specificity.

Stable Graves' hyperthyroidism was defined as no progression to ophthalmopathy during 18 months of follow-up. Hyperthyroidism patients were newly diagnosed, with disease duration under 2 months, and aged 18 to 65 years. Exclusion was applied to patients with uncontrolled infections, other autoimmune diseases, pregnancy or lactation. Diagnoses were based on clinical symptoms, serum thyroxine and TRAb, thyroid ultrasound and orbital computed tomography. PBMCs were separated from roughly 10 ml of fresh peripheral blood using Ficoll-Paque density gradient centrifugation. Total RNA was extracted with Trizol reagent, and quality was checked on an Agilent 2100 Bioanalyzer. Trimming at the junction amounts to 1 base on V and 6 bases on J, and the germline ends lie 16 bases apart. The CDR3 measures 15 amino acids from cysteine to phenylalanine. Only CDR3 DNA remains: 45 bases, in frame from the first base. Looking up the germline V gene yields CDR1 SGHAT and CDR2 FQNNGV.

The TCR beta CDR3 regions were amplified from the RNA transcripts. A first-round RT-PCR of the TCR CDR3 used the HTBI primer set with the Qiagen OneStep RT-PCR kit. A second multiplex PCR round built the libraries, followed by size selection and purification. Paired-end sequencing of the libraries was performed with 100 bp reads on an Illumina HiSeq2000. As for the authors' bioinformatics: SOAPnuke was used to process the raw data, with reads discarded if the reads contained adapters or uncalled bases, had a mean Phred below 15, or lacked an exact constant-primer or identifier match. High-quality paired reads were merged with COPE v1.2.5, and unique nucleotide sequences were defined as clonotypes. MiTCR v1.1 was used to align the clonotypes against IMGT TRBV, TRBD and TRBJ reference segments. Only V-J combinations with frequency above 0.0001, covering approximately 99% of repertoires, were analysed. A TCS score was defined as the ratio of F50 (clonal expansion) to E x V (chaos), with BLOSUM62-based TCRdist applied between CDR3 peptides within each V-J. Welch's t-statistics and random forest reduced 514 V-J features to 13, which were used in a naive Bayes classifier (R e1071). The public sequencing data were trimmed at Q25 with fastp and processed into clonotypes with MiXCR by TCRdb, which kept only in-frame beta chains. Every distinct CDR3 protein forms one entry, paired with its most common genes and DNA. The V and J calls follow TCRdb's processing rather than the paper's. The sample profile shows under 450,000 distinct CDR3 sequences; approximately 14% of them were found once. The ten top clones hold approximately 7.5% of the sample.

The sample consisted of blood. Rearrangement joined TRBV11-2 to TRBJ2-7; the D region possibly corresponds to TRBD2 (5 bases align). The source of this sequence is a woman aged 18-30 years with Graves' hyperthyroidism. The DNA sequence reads TGTGCCAGCAGCTTAGTTCCGGGAAAGCACCCCGAGCAGTACTTC. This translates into CASSLVPGKHPEQYF. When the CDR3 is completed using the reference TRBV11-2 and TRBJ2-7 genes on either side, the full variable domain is EAGVAQSPRYKIIEKRQSVAFWCNPISGHATLYWYQQILGQGPKLLIQFQNNGVVDDSQLPKDRFSAERLKGVDSTLKIQPAKLEDSAVYLCASSLVPGKHPEQYFGPGTRLTVT.